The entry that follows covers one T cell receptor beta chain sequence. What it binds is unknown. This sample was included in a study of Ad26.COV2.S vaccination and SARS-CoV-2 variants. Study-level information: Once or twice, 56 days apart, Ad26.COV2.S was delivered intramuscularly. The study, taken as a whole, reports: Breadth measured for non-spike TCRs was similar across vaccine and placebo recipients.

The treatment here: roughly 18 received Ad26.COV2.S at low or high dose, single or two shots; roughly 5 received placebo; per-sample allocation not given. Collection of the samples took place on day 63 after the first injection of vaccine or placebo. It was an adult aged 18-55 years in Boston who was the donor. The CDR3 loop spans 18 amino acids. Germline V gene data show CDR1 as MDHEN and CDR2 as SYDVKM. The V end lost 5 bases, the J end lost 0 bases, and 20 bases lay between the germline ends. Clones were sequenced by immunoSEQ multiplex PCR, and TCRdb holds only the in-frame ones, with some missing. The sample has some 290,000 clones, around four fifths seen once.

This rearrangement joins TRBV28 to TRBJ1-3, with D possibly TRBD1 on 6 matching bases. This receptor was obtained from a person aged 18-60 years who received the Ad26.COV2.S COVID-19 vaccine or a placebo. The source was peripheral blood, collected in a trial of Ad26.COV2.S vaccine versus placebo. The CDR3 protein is CASSGLGGNVYSGNTIYF. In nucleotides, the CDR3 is TGTGCCAGCAGTGGATTGGGGGGCAATGTTTACTCTGGAAACACCATATATTTT.